The entry below gives a single T cell receptor beta chain sequence along with its context. Antigen specificity is unknown. This record comes from a study of T cells after yellow fever vaccination. The CDR3 contains 14 residues. V shed 2 bases and J shed 7 bases, with 9 bases lying between them. Per germline, CDR1 SGHTA and CDR2 FQGNSA. Broader study findings: Most clones from primary vaccination resurfaced after the booster (around 97% CD4, 88% CD8). Faster peaking, at day 5 versus 15, marked a secondary response that was weaker. Overlap between CD4 and CD8 compartments was detected for a small share of clonotypes.

By 5'RACE template switching, TCR cDNA was produced, with a universal primer site and UMIs added in the process. TCRdb re-called the 5' RACE reads with MiXCR, one entry per CDR3 protein. The table shows about 240,000 distinct CDR3 sequences, with less than 8.5% occurring only once. The origin of this receptor is a man in his thirties or forties who received the YFV17D yellow fever vaccine. This chain links TRBV7-2 with TRBJ1-6; D is unclear. The sequencing used CD4+ T cells sorted from PBMCs, collected 15 days after the yellow fever booster vaccination. This CDR3 is CASSLHPGNSPLHF. The CDR3 nucleotides read TGTGCCAGCAGCTTACACCCTGGGAATTCACCCCTCCACTTT.